The 31 T cell receptor beta chains listed next were all sequenced from one sample in a study of blood T cell repertoires in COVID-19. Some clones are missing from TCRdb's copy, which holds only in-frame ones; the method was immunoSEQ multiplex PCR. The data show about 200,000 clones, 80% to 85% seen once. Sequencing was performed on peripheral blood. These receptors were obtained from a human donor in a cohort sampled during active COVID-19.

V gene TRBV5-1 combines with J gene TRBJ1-2; D is possibly TRBD1 (6 bases). The germline CDR1 and CDR2 sequences are SGHRS and YFSETQ. Trimming cost V 5 bases and J 6 bases, with 17 bases left between them. There are 14 residues in the CDR3. The CDR3 sequence is CASRYLQGRDGYTF. In DNA, the CDR3 is TGCGCCAGCAGGTATCTTCAGGGGAGGGATGGCTACACCTTC.

The chain employs TRBV6-2 or TRBV6-3 and TRBJ2-3; 10 bases are shared with TRBD1. This CDR3 has 21 amino acids. The V gene's germline CDR1 is MNHEY and CDR2 SVGEGT. With V trimmed by 2 bases and J by 4 bases, 21 bases remained unmatched. DNA for the CDR3: TGTGCCAGCAGTTACAACTTTTGGGGGACAGGGGCGACCCAAAGGTCAGATACGCAGTATTTT. Its protein is CASSYNFWGTGATQRSDTQYF.

The CDR3 sequence: CASSFSGIVNIQYF. The CDR3, as DNA: TGTGCCAGCAGCTTTAGCGGGATTGTAAACATTCAGTACTTC. This chain uses TRBV5-4 with TRBJ2-4; 8 bases agree with TRBD2. Germline loops: CDR1 SGHNT, CDR2 YYREEE (reference sequence). J lost 6 bases, V lost 2 bases, and 4 bases had no gene match. The CDR3 sequence is 14 residues long.

The rearrangement uses TRBV28 and TRBJ1-5; a weak D match, TRBD1 (5 bases). The germline V and J ends were trimmed by 2 bases and 5 bases, with 13 bases remaining between them. The germline CDR1 and CDR2 sequences are MDHEN and SYDVKM. This CDR3 is 15 amino acids long. The CDR3 DNA reads as TGTGCCAGCAGTTTAGACGGGGGTTACGATCAGCCCCAGCATTTT. It encodes CASSLDGGYDQPQHF.

Many counts were recorded for this clone. This chain joins TRBV7-9 and TRBJ2-5, with 7 positions matching TRBD2. The germline V gene encodes CDR1 SEHNR and CDR2 FQNEAQ (reference sequence). Unmatched junction bases numbered 2, after V lost 5 bases and J lost 2 bases. This CDR3 has 13 residues. CDR3 in amino acids: CASSLLAQETQYF. CDR3 sequence (DNA): TGTGCCAGCAGCCTACTAGCGCAAGAGACCCAGTACTTC.

V gene TRBV27 combines with J gene TRBJ2-7, with TRBD2 as a possible D gene (5 bases). The CDR3 spans 15 residues. Trimming left V 4 bases short and J 4 bases short, with 17 bases between. CDR1 is MNHEY and CDR2 is SMNVEV in the germline V gene (reference sequence). CDR3 region: CASSSPGRTGYEQYF. CDR3 bases: TGTGCCAGCAGTTCCCCGGGCCGGACGGGGTACGAGCAGTACTTC.

This chain connects TRBV10-3 to TRBJ1-2; maybe TRBD1 (6 bases). CDR1 ENHRY and CDR2 SYGVKD come from the germline V gene. The CDR3 contains 15 residues. Between the trimmed V and J ends, which lost 6 bases and 3 bases, there was a span of 17 bases. The CDR3 is CAIRSGQLLYYGYTF. The CDR3 DNA reads TGTGCCATCAGAAGCGGACAGCTCCTATACTATGGCTACACCTTC.

This clone was counted between two and nine times. The V call is TRBV19, the J call TRBJ1-1, with D tentatively TRBD1 (6 bases). V lost 7 bases and J 4 bases, leaving 13 bases between the germline ends. Germline CDR1 is LNHDA and CDR2 is SQIVND (reference sequence). The CDR3 runs 13 residues. The CDR3: CASTFARGTEAFF. CDR3 coding DNA: TGTGCCAGTACCTTTGCCAGGGGCACTGAAGCTTTCTTT.

The gene calls are TRBV5-3 and TRBJ2-7; 10 nucleotides match TRBD2. TRBV5-3 is treated as an ORF (open reading frame) with a function not yet certain. The CDR3 spans 15 residues. V shed 1 base and J 5 bases; nucleotides not matched to a gene: 6. CDR3 loop: CARSLPLAGVNEQYF. The DNA of the CDR3 is TGTGCCAGAAGCTTGCCCCTAGCGGGAGTTAACGAGCAGTACTTC.

The table lists this clone with a count of one. V is TRBV7-9 and J is TRBJ1-1, with D tentatively TRBD1 (5 bases). The CDR3 loop spans 13 amino acids. Trimming removed 1 base at V and 7 bases at J, with 10 bases between. CDR1 and CDR2 from the germline V gene are SEHNR and FQNEAQ (reference sequence). The CDR3 region is CASSLVGVGEAFF. The CDR3 DNA reads TGTGCCAGCAGCTTAGTAGGGGTCGGTGAAGCTTTCTTT.

The V call is TRBV10-3, the J call TRBJ2-7, with TRBD1 matching 11 bases. Germline loops: CDR1 ENHRY, CDR2 SYGVKD. J lost 5 bases, V lost 3 bases, and 3 bases had no gene match. The CDR3 is made up of 14 amino acids. In DNA, the CDR3 is TGTGCCATCAGTGACCGGGACAGGGGGAACGAGCAGTACTTC. It yields the protein CAISDRDRGNEQYF.

The chain has TRBV30 and TRBJ2-7; 7 nucleotides align to TRBD2. Germline CDR1 is GTSNPN and CDR2 is SVGIG (reference sequence). V gave up 0 bases and J gave up 6 bases; unmatched junction bases: 8. The CDR3 runs 14 residues. CDR3 bases: TGTGCCTGGAGTGTTGCAGCGGGGTCGGGCGAGCAGTACTTC. Encoded protein: CAWSVAAGSGEQYF.

V and J are TRBV28 and TRBJ2-7; 9 positions agree with TRBD1. The length of the CDR3 is 15 residues. J lost 2 bases, V lost 6 bases, and 8 bases had no gene match. Germline V gene sequence: CDR1 MDHEN, CDR2 SYDVKM. CDR3 residues: CASSLGQGITYEQYF. Written as DNA, the CDR3 is TGTGCCAGCAGCCTAGGACAGGGGATCACCTACGAGCAGTACTTC.

The count of this clone is one. As DNA, the CDR3 is TGTGCCAGCAGGTCCGGGGGGCAAGGAGTTAATTCACCCCTCCACTTT. Its protein product is CASRSGGQGVNSPLHF. The chain employs TRBV11-2 and TRBJ1-6; tentative D call: TRBD1 (6 bases). CDR3 size: 16 residues. V shed 6 bases and J shed 6 bases, with 18 bases lying between them. Germline V gene sequence: CDR1 SGHAT, CDR2 FQNNGV.

Remarks on this clone: The sample carries other DNA sequences with the same CDR3. The chain uses TRBV7-9 and TRBJ2-3; TRBD2 matches at 7 bases. Germline V gene data show CDR1 as SEHNR and CDR2 as FQNEAQ (reference sequence). The CDR3 contains 14 residues. The junction had 4 bases not matched to a gene; V was cut back by 5 bases and J by 2 bases. The CDR3 loop is CASSGRGSTDTQYF. In DNA, the CDR3 is TGTGCCAGCAGCGGGAGGGGATCCACAGATACGCAGTATTTT.

The V gene is TRBV19, the J gene TRBJ2-1; D remains ambiguous. There are 14 residues in the CDR3. The germline gives CDR1 LNHDA, CDR2 SQIVND (reference sequence). V was clipped by 4 bases and J by 7 bases, with 14 bases between them. The CDR3 nucleotides are TGTGCCAGTAGTAGCGGAAATAGAAGGAATGAGCAGTTCTTC. This encodes CASSSGNRRNEQFF.

The J gene is TRBJ1-1, the V gene TRBV4-1; no reliable D call. The germline CDR1 and CDR2 sequences are MGHRA and YSYEKL. The V end lost 4 bases, the J end lost 0 bases, and 9 bases lay between the germline ends. CDR3 length equals 14 residues. The CDR3 DNA follows: TGCGCCAGCAGCCTATCCCACTTGAACACTGAAGCTTTCTTT. Protein: CASSLSHLNTEAFF.

About this clone itself: The sample holds other DNA sequences that translate to the same CDR3. The chain links TRBV29-1 to TRBJ1-3; a possible D gene is TRBD1 (6 bases). CDR1 and CDR2 (germline): SQVTM, ANQGSEA. V lost 6 bases and J lost 1, with 13 bases in between. The CDR3 covers 14 residues. The CDR3 protein is CSVDQGLSGNTIYF. In nucleotides, the CDR3 is TGCAGCGTAGACCAGGGGCTTTCTGGAAACACCATATATTTT.

This rearrangement joins TRBV5-8 to TRBJ1-2; the match to TRBD1 covers 10 bases. Looked up from germline, CDR1 is SGHTS and CDR2 is YDEGEE. Trimming cost V 4 bases and J 5 bases; bases outside gene matches: 5. The CDR3 contains 14 residues. The CDR3 spells CASSGTGDVYGYTF. The CDR3, as DNA: TGTGCCAGCAGCGGGACAGGGGATGTATATGGCTACACCTTC.

The rearrangement uses TRBV28 and TRBJ2-3; the D is unclear. This CDR3 region has 14 residues. The germline V and J ends were trimmed by 4 bases and 3 bases, with 11 bases remaining between them. Germline assignment: CDR1 MDHEN and CDR2 SYDVKM. CDR3 loop: CASSSGSITDTQYF. CDR3 sequence (DNA): TGTGCCAGCAGTTCCGGGTCCATTACAGATACGCAGTATTTT. The variable domain in full, completed from reference TRBV28 and TRBJ2-3, reads DVKVTQSSRYLVKRTGEKVFLECVQDMDHENMFWYRQDPGLGLRLIYFSYDVKMKEKGDIPEGYSVSREKKERFSLILESASTNQTSMYLCASSSGSITDTQYFGPGTRLTVL.

The chain couples TRBV6-6 to TRBJ1-2; 7 positions match TRBD1. From germline, CDR1 is MNHNY and CDR2 SVGAGI (reference sequence). The length of the CDR3 is 15 residues. The V gene end was trimmed by 6 bases and the J gene end by 8 bases; junction bases not matched to a gene: 15. The CDR3 here is CASRPDPGQLAGYTF. The CDR3 DNA follows: TGTGCCAGCAGACCCGATCCGGGACAGTTAGCGGGCTACACCTTC.

This clone has a single count. This chain links TRBV28 with TRBJ1-2; maybe TRBD1 (5 bases). Per germline, CDR1 MDHEN and CDR2 SYDVKM. This CDR3 has 13 amino acids. Deletions cut 7 bases from V and 4 bases from J, with 13 bases between. The CDR3 sequence is CASTLSGSYGYTF. The CDR3 nucleotides read TGTGCCAGCACTCTATCAGGGTCCTATGGCTACACCTTC.

The chain recombines TRBV10-1 with TRBJ2-1; 9 bases match TRBD2. Losses at the gene ends were 6 bases for V and 8 bases for J; bases not matched to a gene: 11. Germline CDR1 reads WNHNN; CDR2 reads SYGVQD (reference sequence). This CDR3 contains 15 residues. As DNA, the CDR3 is TGCGCCAGCAGCCCAGAAATAGCGGGAGACGATGAGCAGTTCTTC. It yields the protein CASSPEIAGDDEQFF.

The V and J genes are TRBV24-1 and TRBJ2-5, with 8 bases identical to TRBD2. This CDR3 spans 15 amino acids. The ends lost 4 bases at V and 4 bases at J; junction bases unmatched: 7. Germline lookup yields CDR1 KGHDR and CDR2 SFDVKD. The CDR3 nucleotides read TGTGCCACCAGTGAAGGCGGGCTAGCGGGAGAGACCCAGTACTTC. Translation gives CATSEGGLAGETQYF.

This chain uses TRBV5-4 with TRBJ1-1; 8 bases map to TRBD1. Germline CDR1 is SGHNT and CDR2 is YYREEE (reference sequence). This CDR3 region has 13 residues. V trimming: 4 bases; J trimming: 6 bases; junction bases outside the gene matches: 5. CDR3 loop: CASSLQGAPEAFF. The DNA for the CDR3 is TGTGCCAGCAGCCTTCAGGGGGCCCCTGAAGCTTTCTTT.

Here the CDR3 reads CASSLTRTSGNEQYF. The CDR3 DNA reads as TGTGCCAGCAGCTTAACACGGACTAGCGGGAACGAGCAGTACTTC. The rearrangement links TRBV11-2 to TRBJ2-7, with TRBD2 identical over 12 bases. The CDR3 runs to 15 residues. The J segment lost 5 bases and the V segment lost 2 bases, leaving 4 bases of the junction unmatched. Germline-derived CDR1 and CDR2 are SGHAT and FQNNGV.

This chain connects TRBV9 to TRBJ2-7, with 9 bases fitting TRBD1. The CDR3 extends over 15 amino acids. V lost 0 bases to trimming and J lost 3 bases; unmatched junction nucleotides: 4. The germline V gene encodes CDR1 SGDLS and CDR2 YYNGEE. The CDR3 reads CASSVGDRGVYEQYF. In nucleotides, the CDR3 is TGTGCCAGCAGCGTAGGTGACAGGGGGGTCTACGAGCAGTACTTC.

This sequence joins TRBV28 and TRBJ2-7; possibly TRBD2 for D (6 bases). This CDR3 has 13 residues. The V and J ends lost 7 bases and 2 bases respectively, with 12 bases between them. Germline values: CDR1 MDHEN, CDR2 SYDVKM. CDR3 sequence reads: CASILSGAYEQYF. The DNA of the CDR3 is TGTGCCAGCATCCTCTCGGGAGCCTACGAGCAGTACTTC.

This clone was observed a single time. The chain uses TRBV9 and TRBJ2-7, with TRBD2 matching over 10 bases. The V and J ends lost 4 bases and 2 bases, in that order; junction bases with no gene match: 21. The germline CDR1 and CDR2 sequences are SGDLS and YYNGEE. CDR3 length: 20 amino acids. CDR3 nucleotide sequence: TGTGCCAGCAGCAGACGGACAGGTCCGGTCGGTAGCGGGAGGACCTACGAGCAGTACTTC. It specifies CASSRRTGPVGSGRTYEQYF.

The V call is TRBV27, the J call TRBJ2-7; D possibly corresponds to TRBD2 (5 bases). CDR1 is MNHEY, CDR2 SMNVEV, per germline (reference sequence). This CDR3 comprises 15 residues. V was clipped by 1 base and J by 3 bases, with 13 bases between them. The CDR3 sequence: CASSLLLGRGYEQYF. The CDR3 bases are TGTGCCAGCAGTTTATTACTAGGCCGGGGCTACGAGCAGTACTTC.

CDR3 loop: CASSSQGRLYEQYF. DNA of the CDR3: TGTGCCAGCAGCTCCCAGGGGAGACTATACGAGCAGTACTTC. The V gene is TRBV27, the J gene TRBJ2-7, with a possible D match to TRBD1 (6 bases). The CDR3 sequence is 14 residues long. CDR1 and CDR2 from the germline V gene are MNHEY and SMNVEV (reference sequence). V lost 6 bases to trimming and J lost 4 bases, with 16 bases between them.